The source of this T cell receptor beta chain is a study of blood T cell repertoires in COVID-19. About the study: There were acute and convalescent COVID-19 samples, and they came from the United States, Italy and Spain. Sources were T cells, B-cell-depleted T cells, or PBMCs; the material itself was cDNA or gDNA.

Seattle-derived patients entered the study during active infection and were followed longitudinally. The CDR3 is 14 amino acids. Between the trimmed V and J ends, which lost 6 bases and 0 bases, there was a span of 9 bases. Germline-derived CDR1 and CDR2 are LNHDA and SQIVND (reference sequence). The authors' processing: Researchers report that nucleated cell counts were estimated from reference gene primer amplification. This table comes from immunoSEQ multiplex PCR, and its TCRdb copy is limited to in-frame clones, with some not included. V and J calls and clone size come straight from that table; D and trimming were deduced from the DNA. The sample has roughly 200,000 clones; about four fifths are singletons.

The TCR originated in a woman aged 40 to 50 with COVID-19, enrolled during active disease. Material: peripheral blood. This chain uses TRBV19 with TRBJ1-5; TRBD1 is a possible D gene (5 bases). The DNA of the CDR3 is TGTGCCAGTAGCAGACAGTATAGCAATCAGCCCCAGCATTTT. Protein product: CASSRQYSNQPQHF.